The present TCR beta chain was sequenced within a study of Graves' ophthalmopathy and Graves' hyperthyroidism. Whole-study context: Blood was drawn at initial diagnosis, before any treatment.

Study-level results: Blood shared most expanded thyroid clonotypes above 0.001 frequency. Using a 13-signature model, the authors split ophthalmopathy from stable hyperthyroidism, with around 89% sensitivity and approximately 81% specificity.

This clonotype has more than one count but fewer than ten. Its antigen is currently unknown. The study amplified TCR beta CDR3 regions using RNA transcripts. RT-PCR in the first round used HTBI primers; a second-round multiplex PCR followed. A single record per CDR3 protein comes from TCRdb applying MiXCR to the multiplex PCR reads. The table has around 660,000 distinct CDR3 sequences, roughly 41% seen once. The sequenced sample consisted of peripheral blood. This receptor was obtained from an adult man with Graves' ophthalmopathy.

CDR3 coding DNA: TGTGCCAGCAGCCAAACCAGGGGGGCCCAAGAGACCCAGTACTTC. Its protein product is CASSQTRGAQETQYF. The chain links TRBV7-2 to TRBJ2-5; TRBD1 is a possible D gene (7 bases). CDR3 size: 15 residues. Germline V gene data show CDR1 as SGHTA and CDR2 as FQGNSA. V gave up 5 bases and J gave up 1 base, with 14 bases separating them.